A selection of T cell receptor beta chains follows, all from one sample in a study of T cell responses to AZD1222 COVID-19 vaccine. Sequencing was performed with immunoSEQ multiplex PCR; in TCRdb, only in-frame clones are kept and a portion is missing. The table shows 140,000 or so clones, with more than 75% occurring only once. The sequenced sample was peripheral blood, obtained 28 days after the second AZD1222 dose. All receptors derive from an adult who received the AZD1222 COVID-19 vaccine. The CDR3 runs from the conserved cysteine through the conserved F or W. The D gene is left open where the match is weak. Clone sizes are given selectively: once, few, many, or a class where the clone is expanded.

D,size,J,V,CDR3,DNA
NA,NA,TRBJ2-2,TRBV9,CASSGRDIGGELFF,TGTGCCAGCAGCGGCAGGGATATTGGCGGGGAGCTGTTTTTT
TRBD2,NA,TRBJ2-7,TRBV6-5,CATLLAGNSYEQYF,TGTGCCACTCTACTAGCGGGTAACTCCTACGAGCAGTACTTC
NA,NA,TRBJ2-5,TRBV4-2,CASSQAAGDHQETQYF,TGTGCCAGCAGCCAAGCCGCAGGGGACCACCAAGAGACCCAGTACTTC
TRBD2,few,TRBJ2-7,TRBV5-1,CASSLVAGALREQYF,TGCGCCAGCAGCTTGGTAGCGGGGGCCTTAAGGGAGCAGTACTTC
TRBD1,once,TRBJ2-6,TRBV2,CASGATGTGGFGANVLTF,TGTGCCAGCGGGGCGACCGGGACAGGGGGGTTTGGGGCCAACGTCCTGACTTTC
NA,NA,TRBJ1-1,TRBV6-6,CASSPRRVRESNTEAFF,TGTGCCAGCAGTCCGAGACGGGTCCGAGAATCGAACACTGAAGCTTTCTTT
NA,NA,TRBJ1-1,TRBV30,CAFIRIMNTEAFF,TGTGCCTTCATACGGATCATGAACACTGAAGCTTTCTTT
TRBD2,once,TRBJ2-1,TRBV6-5,CASNYFGGASYNEQFF,TGTGCCAGCAATTACTTCGGGGGGGCCTCCTACAATGAGCAGTTCTTC
NA,NA,TRBJ2-3,TRBV18,CASSPKGSDTQYF,TGTGCCAGCTCACCAAAAGGGTCAGATACGCAGTATTTT
TRBD2,once,TRBJ2-4,TRBV4-2,CASSQGVGAGGPMGYIQYF,TGTGCCAGCAGCCAAGGGGTCGGAGCGGGAGGGCCCATGGGGTACATTCAGTACTTC
NA,NA,TRBJ1-3,TRBV11-2,CASSPYLQVGGNTIYF,TGTGCCAGCAGCCCCTACCTCCAGGTAGGAGGAAACACCATATATTTT
TRBD2,NA,TRBJ2-7,TRBV4-2,CASSQGSSGASYEQYF,TGTGCCAGCAGCCAAGGGTCTAGCGGGGCTAGCTACGAGCAGTACTTC
NA,NA,TRBJ2-2,TRBV19,CASKRRTGELFF,TGTGCCAGTAAGCGAAGGACCGGGGAGCTGTTTTTT
NA,few,TRBJ1-2,TRBV6-6,CASSSGRYGYTF,TGTGCCAGCAGTTCCGGACGGTATGGCTACACCTTC
NA,NA,TRBJ1-3,TRBV9,CASSSYQGNTIYF,TGTGCCAGCAGCTCCTACCAGGGAAACACCATATATTTT
TRBD1,NA,TRBJ1-1,TRBV9,CASTEAGTGEAFF,TGTGCCAGCACCGAAGCCGGGACAGGGGAAGCTTTCTTT
TRBD2,NA,TRBJ2-2,TRBV9,CASSVTSGSAGELFF,TGTGCCAGCAGCGTAACTAGCGGGAGTGCCGGGGAGCTGTTTTTT
NA,NA,TRBJ1-2,TRBV18,CASSPPGTTRPWPF,TGTGCCAGCTCACCACCCGGGACAACACGACCTTGGCCCTTC
TRBD2,NA,TRBJ2-7,TRBV6-5,CASSLLAGASYEQYF,TGTGCCAGCAGTCTACTAGCGGGGGCATCCTACGAGCAGTACTTC
NA,NA,TRBJ2-3,TRBV5-1,CASSLAAGADTQYF,TGCGCCAGCAGCTTGGCCGCGGGGGCGGATACGCAGTATTTT
NA,NA,TRBJ1-1,TRBV12-2,CASRLSPGQTNTEAFF,TGTGCAAGTCGCTTATCACCGGGACAGACGAACACTGAAGCTTTCTTT
TRBD1,NA,TRBJ1-1,TRBV10-3,CAISTGGGTEAFF,TGTGCCATCAGTACAGGGGGGGGCACTGAAGCTTTCTTT